This is a list of T cell receptor beta chains from one sample in a study of CD8 T cells in ankylosing spondylitis. TCRdb called the 5' RACE reads again in MiXCR, with one record for every CDR3 protein. The sample consists of some 270,000 distinct CDR3 sequences, over 15% of them appearing once. Input material: blood, either unsorted or a sorted T cell fraction (not recorded which). The receptors stem from a male donor with ankylosing spondylitis or in good health (not recorded which). The CDR3 runs from the conserved cysteine through the conserved F or W. The D gene is left open where the match is weak. For some rows the clone size is stated as once, few or many, or as a class when expanded; others skip it.

abundance	d_gene	v_gene	j_gene	CDR3aa	CDR3nt
.	TRBD2	TRBV7-8	TRBJ2-1	CASSVGTSGVNEQFF	TGTGCCAGCAGCGTTGGGACTAGCGGGGTCAATGAGCAGTTCTTC
.	TRBD2	TRBV19	TRBJ2-4	CASSGTSGIPKNIQYF	TGTGCCAGTAGTGGGACTAGCGGGATTCCCAAAAACATTCAGTACTTC
many	.	TRBV15	TRBJ2-5	CATSREQEASETQYF	TGTGCCACCAGCAGAGAGCAAGAGGCCTCGGAGACCCAGTACTTC
.	TRBD1	TRBV30	TRBJ2-2	CAWSVTGVTTGELFF	TGTGCCTGGAGTGTAACAGGGGTAACGACCGGGGAGCTGTTTTTT
.	TRBD2	TRBV29-1	TRBJ2-7	CSVVSGGQNYEQYF	TGCAGCGTTGTATCGGGAGGGCAAAACTACGAGCAGTACTTC
few	TRBD2	TRBV20-1	TRBJ2-5	CSARDIPTLLAGTRETQYF	TGCAGTGCTAGAGATATCCCGACCTTACTAGCGGGGACCAGGGAGACCCAGTACTTC
few	.	TRBV20-1	TRBJ1-5	CSAGSDSNQPQHF	TGCAGTGCTGGGTCGGATAGCAATCAGCCCCAGCATTTT
.	TRBD1	TRBV2	TRBJ1-1	CASSVAGTGAPEAFF	TGTGCCAGCAGTGTTGCCGGGACAGGGGCCCCTGAAGCTTTCTTT
few	.	TRBV7-3	TRBJ2-7	CASSLTYGGADEQYF	TGTGCCAGCAGCTTAACGTATGGGGGAGCTGACGAGCAGTACTTC
few	.	TRBV7-9	TRBJ2-1	CASSLLADGYNEQFF	TGTGCCAGCAGCTTACTAGCAGATGGTTACAATGAGCAGTTCTTC
.	.	TRBV7-9	TRBJ2-1	CASSHPDRLGMNEQFF	TGTGCCAGCAGCCACCCGGACCGTCTTGGAATGAATGAGCAGTTCTTC
.	.	TRBV7-9	TRBJ2-1	CASSLVISGSNEQFF	TGTGCCAGCAGCTTAGTAATAAGTGGGTCCAATGAGCAGTTCTTC
.	.	TRBV7-3	TRBJ2-2	CASSTLPSVNTGELFF	TGTGCCAGCAGCACCCTACCTAGCGTGAACACCGGGGAGCTGTTTTTT
few	.	TRBV27	TRBJ2-7	CASSLGGLASYEQYF	TGTGCCAGCAGTTTAGGGGGACTCGCGTCCTACGAGCAGTACTTC
many	TRBD2	TRBV9	TRBJ2-2	CASSVHSGVLAGNTGELFF	TGTGCCAGCAGCGTCCACAGTGGGGTACTAGCGGGAAACACCGGGGAGCTGTTTTTT
.	TRBD1	TRBV5-1	TRBJ2-1	CASSLLPGGGGNEQFF	TGCGCCAGCAGCTTGCTTCCAGGGGGCGGAGGAAATGAGCAGTTCTTC
.	.	TRBV20-1	TRBJ2-7	CSARASRWELEQYF	TGCAGTGCTAGAGCTTCGAGGTGGGAGCTCGAGCAGTACTTC
few	TRBD1	TRBV13	TRBJ1-3	CASSLGTGPGNTIYF	TGTGCCAGCAGCTTAGGGACAGGGCCCGGAAACACCATATATTTT
many	TRBD1	TRBV10-2	TRBJ2-7	CASSLTGLEQYF	TGCGCCAGCAGTCTGACAGGGCTCGAGCAGTACTTC
.	.	TRBV29-1	TRBJ2-2	CSVEVRTNTGELFF	TGCAGCGTTGAGGTCAGGACGAACACCGGGGAGCTGTTTTTT
.	.	TRBV29-1	TRBJ1-1	CSFKEMNTEAFF	TGCAGCTTTAAAGAGATGAACACTGAAGCTTTCTTT
.	.	TRBV5-1	TRBJ2-2	CASSSAPGLPHTGELFF	TGCGCCAGCAGCTCGGCCCCGGGACTTCCTCACACCGGGGAGCTGTTTTTT
few	.	TRBV18	TRBJ2-7	CASSPTRRAYEQYF	TGTGCCAGCTCACCTACACGTCGGGCCTACGAGCAGTACTTC
few	.	TRBV4-1	TRBJ2-7	CASSQDYGRQGAAEQYF	TGCGCCAGCAGCCAAGATTACGGCAGGCAGGGCGCTGCTGAGCAGTACTTC
.	TRBD2	TRBV29-1	TRBJ2-5	CSVELAGVGETQYF	TGCAGCGTTGAACTAGCGGGAGTCGGGGAGACCCAGTACTTC
.	.	TRBV4-3	TRBJ2-1	CASSQSLSAATYNEQFF	TGCGCCAGCAGCCAATCCCTTTCGGCCGCTACTTACAATGAGCAGTTCTTC
.	TRBD2	TRBV4-2	TRBJ2-7	CASSQDLVGLAGGYEQYF	TGTGCCAGCAGCCAAGATCTTGTGGGACTAGCGGGAGGGTACGAGCAGTACTTC
few	.	TRBV4-1	TRBJ1-5	CASSQGQNSNQPQHF	TGCGCCAGCAGCCAAGGACAGAATAGCAATCAGCCCCAGCATTTT
.	TRBD1	TRBV11-1	TRBJ2-4	CASSYPPDRGGIAKNIQYF	TGTGCCAGCAGCTACCCCCCGGACAGGGGGGGAATAGCCAAAAACATTCAGTACTTC
many	.	TRBV7-9	TRBJ2-3	CASSSGVRPDTQYF	TGTGCCAGCAGCTCAGGGGTTAGGCCAGATACGCAGTATTTT
.	.	TRBV5-6	TRBJ2-1	CASSLAGRDHYNEQFF	TGTGCCAGCAGCTTGGCCGGCCGGGACCACTACAATGAGCAGTTCTTC
.	TRBD1	TRBV4-1	TRBJ2-5	CASSPPTGGVQETQYF	TGCGCCAGCAGCCCTCCGACAGGGGGCGTCCAAGAGACCCAGTACTTC
.	TRBD1	TRBV14	TRBJ2-3	CASSQLGQPLASPPTTDTQYF	TGTGCCAGCAGCCAACTGGGACAGCCTCTCGCGAGTCCCCCCACAACAGATACGCAGTATTTT
.	.	TRBV28	TRBJ1-4	CASSKRDRRFNEKLFF	TGTGCCAGCAGTAAAAGGGACCGACGATTTAATGAAAAACTGTTTTTT
few	TRBD2	TRBV9	TRBJ2-1	CASSELADLGEQFF	TGTGCCAGCAGCGAACTAGCGGACCTCGGTGAGCAGTTCTTC
many	.	TRBV6-5	TRBJ2-1	CASSYAETNEQFF	TGTGCCAGCAGTTACGCAGAAACCAATGAGCAGTTCTTC
once	.	TRBV13	TRBJ2-5	CASSPTPGTIQETQYF	TGTGCCAGCAGCCCAACTCCCGGGACAATACAAGAGACCCAGTACTTC
few	.	TRBV7-9	TRBJ1-5	CASSHKGQPQHF	TGTGCCAGCTCACACAAGGGGCAGCCCCAGCATTTT
few	TRBD1	TRBV15	TRBJ2-2	CATSTEGASTGELFF	TGTGCCACCAGCACTGAGGGGGCGAGCACCGGGGAGCTGTTTTTT
few	.	TRBV4-1	TRBJ2-3	CASSDKYRGSTDTQYF	TGCGCCAGCAGCGACAAATACCGGGGTAGCACAGATACGCAGTATTTT
.	TRBD2	TRBV4-2	TRBJ2-1	CASSQAPPGLGPYNEQFF	TGTGCCAGCAGCCAGGCGCCCCCGGGACTAGGTCCCTACAATGAGCAGTTCTTC
many	.	TRBV4-1	TRBJ2-5	CASSQGRGKRDQETQYF	TGCGCCAGCAGCCAGGGGAGAGGCAAGCGCGACCAAGAGACCCAGTACTTC
.	.	TRBV4-2	TRBJ1-1	CASSQARGGTEAFF	TGTGCCAGCAGCCAAGCGAGAGGAGGCACTGAAGCTTTCTTT
few	.	TRBV7-2	TRBJ1-1	CASSTPDRDTEAFF	TGTGCCAGCAGCACTCCTGACCGGGACACTGAAGCTTTCTTT
.	.	TRBV27	TRBJ1-6	CASSFRGENSPLHF	TGTGCCAGCAGTTTTAGGGGGGAGAACTCACCCCTCCACTTT
few	TRBD2	TRBV2	TRBJ2-3	CASSEIPSGRWGDTQYF	TGTGCCAGCAGTGAAATTCCTAGCGGGAGGTGGGGAGATACGCAGTATTTT
.	.	TRBV10-3	TRBJ2-6	CAISEAGTGANVLTF	TGTGCCATCAGTGAGGCAGGGACCGGGGCCAACGTCCTGACTTTC
.	TRBD1	TRBV15	TRBJ2-5	CATSRDTGTGAWYQETQYF	TGTGCCACCAGCAGAGATACCGGGACAGGAGCCTGGTACCAAGAGACCCAGTACTTC
medium-sized	.	TRBV6-2/TRBV6-3	TRBJ2-7	CASSRDAPYEQYF	TGTGCCAGCAGTCGGGACGCCCCCTACGAGCAGTACTTC
few	TRBD1	TRBV5-1	TRBJ2-1	CASSTGQGSNEQFF	TGCGCCAGCAGCACCGGACAGGGGAGCAATGAGCAGTTCTTC
many	.	TRBV29-1	TRBJ1-1	CSVEGFLARAEAFF	TGCAGCGTTGAAGGCTTCCTGGCTCGGGCTGAAGCTTTCTTT
many	.	TRBV29-1	TRBJ2-4	CSVASGVSQSAKNIQYF	TGCAGCGTTGCTTCTGGGGTCTCACAGTCAGCCAAAAACATTCAGTACTTC
.	.	TRBV27	TRBJ2-3	CASWSTDTQYF	TGTGCCAGCTGGTCCACAGATACGCAGTATTTT
.	.	TRBV20-1	TRBJ2-1	CSADALRESSYNEQFF	TGCAGTGCTGACGCCCTCAGGGAAAGCTCCTACAATGAGCAGTTCTTC